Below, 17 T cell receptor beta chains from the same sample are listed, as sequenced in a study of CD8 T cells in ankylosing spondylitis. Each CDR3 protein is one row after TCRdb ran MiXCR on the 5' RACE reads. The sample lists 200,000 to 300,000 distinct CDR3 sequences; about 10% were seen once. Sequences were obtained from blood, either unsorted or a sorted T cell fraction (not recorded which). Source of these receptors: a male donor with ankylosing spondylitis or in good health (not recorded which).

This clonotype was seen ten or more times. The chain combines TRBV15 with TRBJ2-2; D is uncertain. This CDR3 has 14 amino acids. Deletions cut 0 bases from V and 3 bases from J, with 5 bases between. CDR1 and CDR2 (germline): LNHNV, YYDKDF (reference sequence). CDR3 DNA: TGTGCCACCAGCAGAGATCGATACACCGGGGAGCTGTTTTTT. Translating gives CATSRDRYTGELFF.

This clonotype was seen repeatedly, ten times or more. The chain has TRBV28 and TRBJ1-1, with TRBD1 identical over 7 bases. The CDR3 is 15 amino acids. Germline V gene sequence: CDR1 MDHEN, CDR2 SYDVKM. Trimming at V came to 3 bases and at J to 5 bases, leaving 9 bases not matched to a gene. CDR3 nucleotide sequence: TGTGCCAGCAGTTTCATAGGGGGCGAGGAAACTGAAGCTTTCTTT. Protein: CASSFIGGEETEAFF.

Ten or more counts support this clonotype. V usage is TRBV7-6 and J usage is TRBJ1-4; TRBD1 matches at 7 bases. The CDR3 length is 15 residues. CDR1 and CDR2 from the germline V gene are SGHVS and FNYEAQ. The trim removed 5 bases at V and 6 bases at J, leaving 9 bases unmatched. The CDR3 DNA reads TGTGCCAGCAGCCGCCGGGACAGCCTAGATGAAAAACTGTTTTTT. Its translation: CASSRRDSLDEKLFF.

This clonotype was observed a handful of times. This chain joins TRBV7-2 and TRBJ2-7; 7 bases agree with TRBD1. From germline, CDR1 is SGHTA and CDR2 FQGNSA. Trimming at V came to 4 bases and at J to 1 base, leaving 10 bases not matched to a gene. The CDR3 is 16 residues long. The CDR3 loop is CASSSGQPSLSYEQYF. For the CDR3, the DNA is TGTGCCAGCAGCTCGGGACAGCCGTCTCTATCCTACGAGCAGTACTTC. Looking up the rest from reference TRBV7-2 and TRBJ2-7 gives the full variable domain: GAGVSQSPSNKVTEKGKDVELRCDPISGHTALYWYRQSLGQGLEFLIYFQGNSAPDKSGLPSDRFSAERTGGSVSTLTIQRTQQEDSAVYLCASSSGQPSLSYEQYFGPGTRLTVT.

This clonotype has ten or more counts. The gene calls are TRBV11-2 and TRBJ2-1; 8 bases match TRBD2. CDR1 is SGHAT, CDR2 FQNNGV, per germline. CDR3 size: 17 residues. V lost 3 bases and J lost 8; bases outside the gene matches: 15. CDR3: CASSLGGSGTIPHEQFF. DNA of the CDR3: TGTGCCAGCAGCTTGGGGGGTAGCGGGACTATCCCTCATGAGCAGTTCTTC.

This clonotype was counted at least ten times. The CDR3 spells CATSTLPGTSGGVYNEQFF. CDR3 DNA sequence: TGTGCCACCAGCACACTCCCCGGGACTAGCGGGGGGGTCTACAATGAGCAGTTCTTC. This chain uses TRBV15 with TRBJ2-1; 16 nucleotides agree with TRBD2. In germline, CDR1 is LNHNV, CDR2 YYDKDF (reference sequence). Unmatched junction bases numbered 9, after V lost 4 bases and J lost 3 bases. This CDR3 region has 19 residues.

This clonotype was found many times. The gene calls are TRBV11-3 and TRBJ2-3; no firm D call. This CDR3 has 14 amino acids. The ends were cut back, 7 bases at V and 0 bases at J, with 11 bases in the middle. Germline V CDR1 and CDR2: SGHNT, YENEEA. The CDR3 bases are TGTGCCAGCACCTGGAACCCTAGCACAGATACGCAGTATTTT. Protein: CASTWNPSTDTQYF.

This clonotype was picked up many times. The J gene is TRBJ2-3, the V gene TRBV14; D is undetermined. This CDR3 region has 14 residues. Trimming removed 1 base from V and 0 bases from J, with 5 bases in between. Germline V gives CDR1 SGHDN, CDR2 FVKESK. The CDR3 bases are TGTGCCAGCAGCCAAGTTCCTAGCACAGATACGCAGTATTTT. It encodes CASSQVPSTDTQYF.

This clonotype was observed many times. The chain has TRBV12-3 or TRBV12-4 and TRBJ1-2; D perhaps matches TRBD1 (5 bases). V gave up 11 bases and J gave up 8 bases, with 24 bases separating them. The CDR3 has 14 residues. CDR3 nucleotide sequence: TGTGCCTCGAGGGAGGGGTGGGACTATGGCGGCTACACCTTC. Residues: CASREGWDYGGYTF.

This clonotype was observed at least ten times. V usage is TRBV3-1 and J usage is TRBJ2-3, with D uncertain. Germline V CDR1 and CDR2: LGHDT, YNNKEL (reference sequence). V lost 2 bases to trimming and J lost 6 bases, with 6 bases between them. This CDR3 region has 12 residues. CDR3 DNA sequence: TGTGCCAGCAGCCAATTTTCGGATACGCAGTATTTT. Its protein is CASSQFSDTQYF.

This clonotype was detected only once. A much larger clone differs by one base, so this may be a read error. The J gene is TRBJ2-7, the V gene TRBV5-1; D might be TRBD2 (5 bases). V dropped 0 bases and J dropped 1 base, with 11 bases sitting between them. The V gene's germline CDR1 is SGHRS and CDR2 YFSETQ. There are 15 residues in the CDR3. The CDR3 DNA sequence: TGCGCCAGCAGCTTGGATGGCAGCGGATCCTACGAGCAGTACTTC. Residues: CASSLDGSGSYEQYF.

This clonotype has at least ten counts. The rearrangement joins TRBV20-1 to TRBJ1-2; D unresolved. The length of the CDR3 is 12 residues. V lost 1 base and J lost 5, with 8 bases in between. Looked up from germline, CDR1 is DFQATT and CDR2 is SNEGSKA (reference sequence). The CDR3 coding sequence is TGCAGTGCTAGAGCCGGACGGTATGGCTACACCTTC. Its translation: CSARAGRYGYTF.

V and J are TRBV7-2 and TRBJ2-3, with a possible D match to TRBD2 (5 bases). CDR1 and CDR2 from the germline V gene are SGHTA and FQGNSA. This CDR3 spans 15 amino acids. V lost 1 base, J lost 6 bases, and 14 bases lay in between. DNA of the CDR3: TGTGCCAGCAGCTTAGATGCTAGCCCAGGCGATACGCAGTATTTT. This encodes CASSLDASPGDTQYF.

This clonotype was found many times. This CDR3 reads CASSLRTSGGSEQFF. DNA of the CDR3: TGTGCCAGCAGTCTCCGGACTAGCGGGGGATCGGAGCAGTTCTTC. The chain couples TRBV12-3 or TRBV12-4 to TRBJ2-1, with 13 bases aligning to TRBD2. The CDR3 has 15 residues. With 5 bases clipped from V and 10 bases from J, the junction kept 8 bases outside the gene matches.

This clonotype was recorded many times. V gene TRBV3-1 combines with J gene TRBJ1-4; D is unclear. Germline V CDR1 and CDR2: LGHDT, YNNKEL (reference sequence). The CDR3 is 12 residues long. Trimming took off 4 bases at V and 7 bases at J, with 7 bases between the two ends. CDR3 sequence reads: CASSRAGEKLFF. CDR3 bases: TGTGCCAGCAGCCGTGCAGGTGAAAAACTGTTTTTT. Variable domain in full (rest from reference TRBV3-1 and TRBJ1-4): DTAVSQTPKYLVTQMGNDKSIKCEQNLGHDTMYWYKQDSKKFLKIMFSYNNKELIINETVPNRFSPKSPDKAHLNLHINSLELGDSAVYFCASSRAGEKLFFGSGTQLSVL.

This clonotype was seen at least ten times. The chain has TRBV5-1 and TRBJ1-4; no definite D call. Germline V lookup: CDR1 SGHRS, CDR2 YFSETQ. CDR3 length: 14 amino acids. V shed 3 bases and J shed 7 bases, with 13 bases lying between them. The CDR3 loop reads CASSSGSGGEKLFF. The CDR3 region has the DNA TGCGCCAGCAGCTCAGGTTCCGGCGGTGAAAAACTGTTTTTT.

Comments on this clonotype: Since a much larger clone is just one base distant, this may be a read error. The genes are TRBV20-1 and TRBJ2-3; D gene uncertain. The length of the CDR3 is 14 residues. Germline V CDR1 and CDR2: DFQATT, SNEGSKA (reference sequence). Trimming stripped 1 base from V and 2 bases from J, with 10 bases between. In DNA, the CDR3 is TGCAGTGCTAGAGGCCGACTCGACACAGATACGCAGTATTTT. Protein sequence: CSARGRLDTDTQYF.